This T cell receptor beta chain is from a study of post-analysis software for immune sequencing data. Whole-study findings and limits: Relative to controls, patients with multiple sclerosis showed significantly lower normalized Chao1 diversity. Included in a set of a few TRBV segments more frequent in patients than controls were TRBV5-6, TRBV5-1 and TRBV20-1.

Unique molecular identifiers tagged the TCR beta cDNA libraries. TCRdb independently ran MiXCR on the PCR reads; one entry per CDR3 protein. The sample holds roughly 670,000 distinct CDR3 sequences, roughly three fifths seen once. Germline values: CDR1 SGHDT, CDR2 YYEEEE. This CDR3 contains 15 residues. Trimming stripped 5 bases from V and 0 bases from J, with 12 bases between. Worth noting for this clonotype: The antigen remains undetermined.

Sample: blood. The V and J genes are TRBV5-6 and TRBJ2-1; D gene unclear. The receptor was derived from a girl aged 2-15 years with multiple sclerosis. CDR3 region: CASRTISSSYNEQFF. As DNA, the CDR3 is TGTGCCAGCAGGACAATAAGTAGCTCCTACAATGAGCAGTTCTTC.